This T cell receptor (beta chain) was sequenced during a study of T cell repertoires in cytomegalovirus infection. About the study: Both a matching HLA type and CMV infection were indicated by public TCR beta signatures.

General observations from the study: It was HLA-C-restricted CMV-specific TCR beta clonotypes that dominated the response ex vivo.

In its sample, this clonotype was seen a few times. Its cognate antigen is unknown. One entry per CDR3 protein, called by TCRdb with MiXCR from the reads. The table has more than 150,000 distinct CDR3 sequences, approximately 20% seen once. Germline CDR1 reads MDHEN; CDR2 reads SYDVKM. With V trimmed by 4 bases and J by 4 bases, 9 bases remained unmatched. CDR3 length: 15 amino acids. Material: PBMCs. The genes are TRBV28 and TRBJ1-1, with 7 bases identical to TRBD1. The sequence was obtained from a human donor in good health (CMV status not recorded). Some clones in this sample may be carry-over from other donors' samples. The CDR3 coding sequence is TGTGCCAGCAGTTGGGACAGAGTAGTCTCCACTGAAGCTTTCTTT. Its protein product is CASSWDRVVSTEAFF.